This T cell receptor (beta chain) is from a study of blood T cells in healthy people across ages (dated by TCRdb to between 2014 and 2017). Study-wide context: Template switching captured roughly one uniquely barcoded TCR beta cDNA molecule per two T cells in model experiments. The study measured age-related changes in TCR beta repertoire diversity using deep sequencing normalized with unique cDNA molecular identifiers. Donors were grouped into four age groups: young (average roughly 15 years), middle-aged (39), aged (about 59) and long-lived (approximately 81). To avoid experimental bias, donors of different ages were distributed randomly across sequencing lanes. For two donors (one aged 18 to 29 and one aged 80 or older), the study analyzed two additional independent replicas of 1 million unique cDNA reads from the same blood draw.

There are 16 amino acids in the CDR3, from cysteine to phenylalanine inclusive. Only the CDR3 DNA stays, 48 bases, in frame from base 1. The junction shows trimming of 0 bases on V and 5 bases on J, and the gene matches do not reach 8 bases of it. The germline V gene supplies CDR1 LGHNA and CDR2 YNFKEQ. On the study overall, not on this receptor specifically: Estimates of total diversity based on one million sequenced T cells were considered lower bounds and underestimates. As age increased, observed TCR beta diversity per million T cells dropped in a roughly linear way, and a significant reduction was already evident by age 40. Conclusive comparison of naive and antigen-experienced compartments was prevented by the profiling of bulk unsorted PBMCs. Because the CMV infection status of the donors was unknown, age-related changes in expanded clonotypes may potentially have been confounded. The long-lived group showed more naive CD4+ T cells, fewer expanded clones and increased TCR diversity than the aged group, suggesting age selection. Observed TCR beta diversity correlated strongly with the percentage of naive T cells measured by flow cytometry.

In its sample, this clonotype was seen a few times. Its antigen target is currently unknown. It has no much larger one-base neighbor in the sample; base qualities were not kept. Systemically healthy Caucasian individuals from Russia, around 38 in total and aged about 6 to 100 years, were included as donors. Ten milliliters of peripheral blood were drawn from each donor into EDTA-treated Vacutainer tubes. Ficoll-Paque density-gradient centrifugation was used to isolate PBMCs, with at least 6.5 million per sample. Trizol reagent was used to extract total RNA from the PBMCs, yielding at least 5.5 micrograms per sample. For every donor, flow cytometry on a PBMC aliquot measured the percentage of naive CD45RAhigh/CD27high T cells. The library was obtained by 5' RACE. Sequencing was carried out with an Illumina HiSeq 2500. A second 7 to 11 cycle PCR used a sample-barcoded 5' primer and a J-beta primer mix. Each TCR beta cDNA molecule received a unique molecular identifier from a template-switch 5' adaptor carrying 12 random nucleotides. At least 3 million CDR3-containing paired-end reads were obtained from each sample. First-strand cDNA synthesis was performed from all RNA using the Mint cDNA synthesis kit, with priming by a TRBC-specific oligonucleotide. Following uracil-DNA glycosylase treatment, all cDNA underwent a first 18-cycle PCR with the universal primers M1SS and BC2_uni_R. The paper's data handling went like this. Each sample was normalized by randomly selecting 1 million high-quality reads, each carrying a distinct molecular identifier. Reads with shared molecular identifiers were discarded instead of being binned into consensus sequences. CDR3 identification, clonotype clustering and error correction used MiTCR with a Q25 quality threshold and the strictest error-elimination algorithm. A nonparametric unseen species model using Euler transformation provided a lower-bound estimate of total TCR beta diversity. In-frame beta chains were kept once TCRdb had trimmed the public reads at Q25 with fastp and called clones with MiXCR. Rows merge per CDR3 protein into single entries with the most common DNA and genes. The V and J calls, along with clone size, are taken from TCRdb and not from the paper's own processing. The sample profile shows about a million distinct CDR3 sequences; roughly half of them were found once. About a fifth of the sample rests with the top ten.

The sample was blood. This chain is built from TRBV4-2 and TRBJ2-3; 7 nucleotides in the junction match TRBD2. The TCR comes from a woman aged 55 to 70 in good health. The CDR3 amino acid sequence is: CASSQDESGIRDTQYF. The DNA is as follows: TGTGCCAGCAGCCAAGATGAGAGCGGGATTAGAGATACGCAGTATTTT.